This T cell receptor beta chain comes out of a study of T cells in Graves' hyperthyroidism and ophthalmopathy. RNA transcripts were the template for amplifying TCR beta CDR3 regions. A set of HTBI primers served as the primers for a first-round RT-PCR of the TCR CDR3. TCRdb re-called the multiplex PCR reads through MiXCR, storing one row per CDR3 protein. Of approximately 330,000 distinct CDR3 sequences listed, around 20% are singletons. The CDR3 is 14 residues long. Germline V gene sequence: CDR1 SNHLY, CDR2 FYNNEI. Trimming removed 9 bases at V and 1 base at J, with 15 bases between. Sequenced: blood. This TCR came from a woman aged 50 to 60 with Graves' hyperthyroidism. The chain has TRBV2 and TRBJ2-5; D possibly corresponds to TRBD1 (5 bases). As DNA, the CDR3 is TGTGCCAGTGGGGTGGGGCGGACCCAAGAGACCCAGTACTTC. Its translation: CASGVGRTQETQYF.